The 24 T cell receptor beta chains presented below share a single source sample, sequenced in a study of identical twins. From the 5' RACE reads, TCRdb called clonotypes with MiXCR, one entry per CDR3 protein. The sample contains 550,000 to 800,000 distinct CDR3 sequences, roughly 7.2% of which appear only once. This same sample was also taken into another study, of yellow fever vaccine responses in identical twins.

Sequencing was carried out using PBMCs. The receptors shown here come from a young woman in good health.

This chain links TRBV10-2 with TRBJ2-5; TRBD2 is a possible D gene (6 bases). The CDR3 totals 13 residues. Germline loops: CDR1 WSHSY, CDR2 SAAADI. Trimming took off 10 bases at V and 5 bases at J, with 17 bases between the two ends. CDR3 bases: TGCGCCACACTAGGAGGGGTAGCGGAGACCCAGTACTTC. Protein product: CATLGGVAETQYF.

The chain combines TRBV5-1 with TRBJ2-5; 7 bases fit TRBD1. The germline CDR1 and CDR2 sequences are SGHRS and YFSETQ. Trimming at V came to 4 bases and at J to 3 bases, leaving 9 bases not matched to a gene. This CDR3 comprises 15 residues. The CDR3 nucleotides are TGCGCCAGCAGCCCTACGACAGGGTCAAAAGAGACCCAGTACTTC. This codes for CASSPTTGSKETQYF. The whole variable domain, filled in from reference TRBV5-1 and TRBJ2-5, reads KAGVTQTPRYLIKTRGQQVTLSCSPISGHRSVSWYQQTPGQGLQFLFEYFSETQRNKGNFPGRFSGRQFSNSRSEMNVSTLELGDSALYLCASSPTTGSKETQYFGPGTRLLVL.

This clonotype was found many times. The V gene is TRBV4-1, the J gene TRBJ2-3; D gene ambiguous. The CDR3 spans 16 residues. CDR1 is MGHRA and CDR2 is YSYEKL in the germline V gene. Trimming cost V 0 bases and J 6 bases, with 16 bases left between them. Written as DNA, the CDR3 is TGCGCCAGCAGCCAAGAATATGAACCCGACCCGGATACGCAGTATTTT. Protein sequence: CASSQEYEPDPDTQYF.

The chain links TRBV3-1 to TRBJ2-1; either TRBD1 or TRBD2 may supply D (5 bases each). Germline V gene sequence: CDR1 LGHDT, CDR2 YNNKEL (reference sequence). Trimming took 4 bases from V and 7 from J, leaving 17 bases between them. The CDR3 covers 15 residues. The CDR3 DNA follows: TGTGCCAGCAGCCCACCGGGCCCAGAGGGGAATGAGCAGTTCTTC. As protein: CASSPPGPEGNEQFF.

V is TRBV20-1 and J is TRBJ2-3; no clear D gene. Germline V gives CDR1 DFQATT, CDR2 SNEGSKA (reference sequence). The V end was cut by 6 bases, the J end by 5 bases, with 9 bases between. This CDR3 contains 11 residues. This CDR3 reads CSAIYRDTQYF. The CDR3 coding sequence is TGCAGTGCAATCTATCGAGATACGCAGTATTTT.

This clonotype has a count of ten or more. This rearrangement joins TRBV20-1 to TRBJ2-5; D uncertain. Germline-derived CDR1 and CDR2 are DFQATT and SNEGSKA (reference sequence). Between the trimmed V and J ends, which lost 1 base and 5 bases, there was a span of 8 bases. The CDR3 is made up of 12 amino acids. The CDR3 DNA is TGCAGTGCTAGAGTAAAAGGGGAGACCCAGTACTTC. It codes for CSARVKGETQYF.

This clonotype turned up a few times. The chain recombines TRBV28 with TRBJ1-6; no reliable D call. From germline, CDR1 is MDHEN and CDR2 SYDVKM. The CDR3 sequence is 12 residues long. V lost 10 bases, J lost 1 base, and 5 bases lay in between. The CDR3 DNA follows: TGTGCCATCAGGTCCTATAATTCACCCCTCCACTTT. Residues: CAIRSYNSPLHF.

V gene TRBV5-5 combines with J gene TRBJ1-6; D not resolved. This CDR3 is built from 14 residues. CDR1 and CDR2 from the germline V gene are SGHKS and YYEKEE (reference sequence). V was trimmed by 1 base and J by 14 bases, leaving 16 bases between them. The CDR3 bases are TGTGCCAGCAGCTTGAGTACGGGCCAGTATACCCTCCACTTT. It is translated as CASSLSTGQYTLHF.

This clonotype appeared many times. The chain links TRBV6-5 to TRBJ1-5, with D unresolved. CDR1 is MNHEY, CDR2 SVGAGI, per germline. The length of the CDR3 is 16 residues. V lost 0 bases to trimming and J lost 3 bases, with 12 bases between them. CDR3 DNA sequence: TGTGCCAGCAGTTACTCAGCATCGGGGATCAATCAGCCCCAGCATTTT. As protein: CASSYSASGINQPQHF.

This clonotype was observed many times. The rearrangement uses TRBV27 and TRBJ1-2, with 10 bases aligning to TRBD1. Trimming at V came to 4 bases and at J to 8 bases, leaving 4 bases not matched to a gene. This CDR3 has 13 residues. The germline gives CDR1 MNHEY, CDR2 SMNVEV (reference sequence). Here the CDR3 reads CASSWTGGSGYTF. For the CDR3, the DNA is TGTGCCAGCAGTTGGACAGGGGGAAGCGGCTACACCTTC.

In this sample, this clonotype turned up a few times. CDR3 nucleotide sequence: TGCAGTGCTTTTGGGACGGATCAGCCCCAGCATTTT. Amino acids: CSAFGTDQPQHF. The V call is TRBV20-1, the J call TRBJ1-5, with D maybe TRBD1 (5 bases). This CDR3 region has 12 residues. Trimming shortened V by 5 bases and J by 5 bases, and 10 bases separated the two germline ends. Germline lookup yields CDR1 DFQATT and CDR2 SNEGSKA (reference sequence).

In its sample, this clonotype was seen a few times. This chain joins TRBV29-1 and TRBJ1-1; D is unclear. The CDR3 length is 10 residues. V was shortened by 4 bases and J by 6 bases, with 6 bases between the two germline ends. The germline CDR1 and CDR2 sequences are SQVTM and ANQGSEA. CDR3 protein: CSVVTAEAFF. CDR3 nucleotides: TGCAGCGTTGTTACAGCTGAAGCTTTCTTT. Drawing the rest from reference TRBV29-1 and TRBJ1-1, the complete variable domain is SAVISQKPSRDICQRGTSLTIQCQVDSQVTMMFWYRQQPGQSLTLIATANQGSEATYESGFVIDKFPISRPNLTFSTLTVSNMSPEDSSIYLCSVVTAEAFFGQGTRLTVV.

This clonotype was counted many times. The genes are TRBV6-4 and TRBJ2-2; 12 bases map to TRBD2. The J segment lost 0 bases and the V segment lost 8 bases, leaving 19 bases of the junction unmatched. The CDR3 length is 21 residues. Germline assignment: CDR1 MRHNA and CDR2 SNTAGT. The CDR3 DNA reads TGTGCCAGCCAGGGGACAGTCCTAACTAGCGGGAGGACATCGAACACCGGGGAGCTGTTTTTT. Translated, it gives CASQGTVLTSGRTSNTGELFF.

The chain couples TRBV24-1 to TRBJ2-3, with 9 bases that match TRBD1. The V gene end was trimmed by 5 bases and the J gene end by 2 bases; junction bases not matched to a gene: 7. CDR1 and CDR2 (germline): KGHDR, SFDVKD. This CDR3 comprises 16 residues. The CDR3 loop is CATSATGTGLTDTQYF. The CDR3 DNA sequence: TGTGCCACCAGTGCCACCGGGACAGGGCTCACAGATACGCAGTATTTT.

This clonotype was detected ten times or more. The gene calls are TRBV5-1 and TRBJ1-2, with a possible D match to TRBD1 (6 bases). The V end lost 0 bases, the J end lost 5 bases, and 17 bases lay between the germline ends. The CDR3 has 16 residues. Germline CDR1 and CDR2: SGHRS and YFSETQ. The CDR3 loop reads CASSLAGGGRGYGYTF. The DNA of the CDR3 is TGCGCCAGCAGCTTGGCCGGGGGCGGTCGAGGTTATGGCTACACCTTC.

This clonotype was counted only a few times. The chain couples TRBV4-1 to TRBJ2-7, with 9 positions matching TRBD2. This CDR3 is 17 amino acids long. CDR1 is MGHRA, CDR2 YSYEKL, per germline. V lost 6 bases and J lost 5; bases outside the gene matches: 17. In DNA form, the CDR3 reads TGCGCCAGCAGTCTTACCTTAGCGGGAGAGGCAGGAGACGAGCAGTACTTC. This gives the protein CASSLTLAGEAGDEQYF.

The V call is TRBV14, the J call TRBJ2-5, with 9 bases aligning to TRBD2. There are 15 residues in the CDR3. With V trimmed by 2 bases and J by 4 bases, 5 bases remained unmatched. Germline V gene lookup returns CDR1 SGHDN and CDR2 FVKESK. The CDR3: CASSQRGGAAETQYF. CDR3 DNA sequence: TGTGCCAGCAGCCAACGCGGGGGGGCCGCAGAGACCCAGTACTTC.

This clonotype was observed many times. The V call is TRBV12-3 or TRBV12-4, the J call TRBJ2-3; D is uncertain. This CDR3 comprises 12 residues. V lost 4 bases and J 3 bases, leaving 5 bases between the germline ends. This CDR3 is CASSYVTDTQYF. DNA of the CDR3: TGTGCCAGCAGTTACGTTACAGATACGCAGTATTTT.

The chain uses TRBV28 and TRBJ2-3, with 7 bases aligning to TRBD2. After removal of 8 bases from V and 0 bases from J, the junction contained 8 bases not matched to a gene. CDR3 length: 15 residues. CDR1 is MDHEN and CDR2 is SYDVKM in the germline V gene. As DNA, the CDR3 is TGTGCCAGCCCGGGGGGAGGGACTAGCACAGATACGCAGTATTTT. Its protein product is CASPGGGTSTDTQYF.

This rearrangement joins TRBV25-1 to TRBJ1-2, with D maybe TRBD1 (6 bases). CDR3 length: 16 residues. Germline CDR1 and CDR2: MGHDK and SYGVNS. The V end was cut by 4 bases, the J end by 2 bases, with 17 bases between. CDR3 bases: TGTGCCAGCAGTGGAGGACTCGGGGGGGGCAACTATGGCTACACCTTC. The encoded protein is CASSGGLGGGNYGYTF.

The V and J genes are TRBV27 and TRBJ2-7; D not resolved. With 8 bases removed from V and 7 bases from J, the gap between germline ends came to 21 bases. The CDR3 contains 14 residues. Germline CDR1 and CDR2: MNHEY and SMNVEV (reference sequence). The CDR3 spells CASRLALAVWEQYV. CDR3 nucleotide sequence: TGTGCCAGCCGACTGGCGCTGGCTGTGTGGGAGCAGTACGTC.

The chain links TRBV20-1 to TRBJ2-5; 8 bases line up with TRBD2. V was pared by 6 bases and J by 9 bases, with 18 bases of the junction left unmatched. Germline lookup yields CDR1 DFQATT and CDR2 SNEGSKA (reference sequence). There are 15 residues in the CDR3. This CDR3 is CSAPILAGRSRAQYF. The DNA of the CDR3 is TGCAGTGCCCCGATCTTAGCGGGGCGGTCCAGGGCCCAGTACTTC.

As concerns this clonotype: This may stem from a read error, because a much larger clone lies one nucleotide away. The rearrangement links TRBV18 to TRBJ1-1; D is uncertain. CDR3 length equals 15 residues. In germline, CDR1 is KGHSH, CDR2 LQKENI. The ends were cut back, 6 bases at V and 5 bases at J, with 19 bases in the middle. The CDR3 sequence: CASSLGRVDVTEAFF. The CDR3 region has the DNA TGTGCCAGCTCTCTAGGGAGGGTGGATGTAACTGAAGCTTTCTTT. The full variable domain, completed using reference TRBV18 and TRBJ1-1, is NAGVMQNPRHLVRRRGQEARLRCSPMKGHSHVYWYRQLPEEGLKFMVYLQKENIIDESGMPKERFSAEFPKEGPSILRIQQVVRGDSAAYFCASSLGRVDVTEAFFGQGTRLTVV.

V and J are TRBV29-1 and TRBJ2-7; the D gene is possibly TRBD1 (5 bases). CDR3 length: 12 residues. Germline-derived CDR1 and CDR2 are SQVTM and ANQGSEA. V dropped 3 bases and J dropped 3 bases, with 9 bases sitting between them. CDR3 region: CSVEAGNYEQYF. The CDR3 DNA follows: TGCAGCGTTGAGGCAGGGAACTACGAGCAGTACTTC.